The present TCR beta chain was sequenced within a study of blood T cell repertoires in COVID-19. Study-wide background: Acute and convalescent COVID-19 samples came from the United States, Italy and Spain.

V lost 0 bases and J lost 4, with 5 bases in between. Germline loops: CDR1 SGHRS, CDR2 YFSETQ. This CDR3 is 13 amino acids long. This clone was seen just once. Per the study methods: For nucleated cells, counts were estimated from reference gene primer amplification. Produced via immunoSEQ multiplex PCR; TCRdb's table is partial and in-frame only. V and J calls and clone size are those listed in that table; D and trimming were worked out from the DNA. The table records around 68,000 clones, around 86% of them present only once. V is TRBV5-1 and J is TRBJ2-1, with a tentative D call TRBD2 (5 bases). The material sequenced was peripheral blood. The TCR comes from a human donor in a cohort sampled during active COVID-19. The CDR3 DNA reads as TGCGCCAGCAGCTTGGGAGGGTACAATGAGCAGTTCTTC. This gives the protein CASSLGGYNEQFF.